Below are 21 T cell receptor beta chains sequenced from a single sample in a study of blood T cell repertoires in COVID-19. Produced via immunoSEQ multiplex PCR; TCRdb's table is partial and in-frame only. Among around 400,000 clones listed, around 87% were seen once. The material sequenced was peripheral blood. The source of these receptors is a woman aged 55-69 years with COVID-19, enrolled during active disease.

The gene calls are TRBV7-2 and TRBJ1-2; a possible D gene is TRBD1 (6 bases). The V gene lost 3 bases and the J gene lost 0 bases, with 14 bases spanning the gap. The CDR3 contains 16 residues. Per germline, CDR1 SGHTA and CDR2 FQGNSA. CDR3 coding DNA: TGTGCCAGCAGCTTCCCGGACAGAAAAACTAACTATGGCTACACCTTC. This translates into CASSFPDRKTNYGYTF.

The rearrangement links TRBV19 to TRBJ2-7; 7 nucleotides match TRBD2. From germline, CDR1 is LNHDA and CDR2 SQIVND (reference sequence). J lost 3 bases, V lost 10 bases, and 12 bases had no gene match. There are 14 residues in the CDR3. Written as DNA, the CDR3 is TGTGCCACCTCGCAACGGGCTAGCGGCTACGAGCAGTACTTC. Protein sequence: CATSQRASGYEQYF.

The V and J genes are TRBV6-1 and TRBJ1-2, with a tentative D call TRBD1 (5 bases). CDR1 MNHNS and CDR2 SASEGT come from the germline V gene. The CDR3 contains 13 residues. The ends were cut back, 2 bases at V and 3 bases at J, with 7 bases in the middle. CDR3 region: CASSETGDYGYTF. For the CDR3, the DNA is TGTGCCAGCAGTGAAACGGGGGACTATGGCTACACCTTC.

The V gene is TRBV28, the J gene TRBJ1-2; 7 nucleotides match TRBD1. V lost 7 bases and J lost 6; bases outside the gene matches: 5. Germline-derived CDR1 and CDR2 are MDHEN and SYDVKM. This CDR3 spans 12 amino acids. CDR3 sequence reads: CASTTGANGYTF. CDR3 DNA: TGTGCCAGCACTACAGGGGCGAATGGCTACACCTTC.

The chain combines TRBV5-1 with TRBJ1-4; TRBD1 is a possible D gene (6 bases). Germline values: CDR1 SGHRS, CDR2 YFSETQ. The V and J ends lost 2 bases and 5 bases respectively, with 13 bases between them. The CDR3 contains 15 residues. This chain's CDR3 is CASSFMAGENEKLFF. The CDR3 nucleotides read TGCGCCAGCAGCTTCATGGCAGGGGAGAATGAAAAACTGTTTTTT.

J is TRBJ1-2 and V is TRBV5-6; no definite D call. The V gene's germline CDR1 is SGHDT and CDR2 YYEEEE. The CDR3 spans 12 residues. Trimming pared 7 bases from V and 4 bases from J, leaving 11 bases between. The CDR3: CASQLRVYGYTF. The CDR3 nucleotides read TGTGCCAGCCAATTACGGGTCTATGGCTACACCTTC.

The J gene is TRBJ2-7, the V gene TRBV7-9; 9 bases are a match to TRBD1. In germline, CDR1 is SEHNR, CDR2 FQNEAQ (reference sequence). This CDR3 has 16 amino acids. V dropped 5 bases and J dropped 5; count of bases not matched to a gene: 13. The CDR3: CASSRPGDRVTNEQYF. The CDR3, as DNA: TGTGCCAGCAGCCGACCCGGGGACAGGGTCACAAACGAGCAGTACTTC. The whole variable domain, remainder taken from reference TRBV7-9 and TRBJ2-7, is DTGVSQNPRHKITKRGQNVTFRCDPISEHNRLYWYRQTLGQGPEFLTYFQNEAQLEKSRLLSDRFSAERPKGSFSTLEIQRTEQGDSAMYLCASSRPGDRVTNEQYFGPGTRLTVT.

The table lists this clone with a few counts. The V call is TRBV6-5, the J call TRBJ1-3; 8 positions match TRBD1. Looked up from germline, CDR1 is MNHEY and CDR2 is SVGAGI. The CDR3 length is 14 residues. V lost 4 bases and J lost 4; bases outside the gene matches: 3. CDR3 in amino acids: CASSSRTGGNTIYF. The CDR3 DNA is TGTGCCAGCAGTTCGCGGACAGGGGGAAACACCATATATTTT.

The V and J genes are TRBV4-2 and TRBJ1-1; D is ambiguous. V shed 0 bases and J shed 1 base, with 6 bases lying between them. Germline values: CDR1 LGHNA, CDR2 YNFKEQ. The CDR3 covers 14 residues. The CDR3 DNA reads TGTGCCAGCAGCCAAGATACTAGGAACACTGAAGCTTTCTTT. Its translation is CASSQDTRNTEAFF.

This clone is a singleton in its sample. DNA for the CDR3: TGCGCCAGCAGCCAAGGGCCCAGCGGGGGGGCCAAGGATACGCAGTATTTT. Translating it yields CASSQGPSGGAKDTQYF. The V call is TRBV4-1, the J call TRBJ2-3, with TRBD2 identical over 10 bases. With V trimmed by 1 base and J by 6 bases, 10 bases remained unmatched. The germline gives CDR1 MGHRA, CDR2 YSYEKL. The CDR3 runs to 17 residues.

This clone has only a few counts. The J gene is TRBJ1-1, the V gene TRBV6-5; D ambiguous. The V gene lost 0 bases and the J gene lost 5 bases, with 13 bases spanning the gap. The CDR3 runs to 15 residues. Germline V gene sequence: CDR1 MNHEY, CDR2 SVGAGI. CDR3 protein: CASSYSREVNTEAFF. DNA of the CDR3: TGTGCCAGCAGTTACTCGAGGGAGGTAAATACTGAAGCTTTCTTT.

This chain connects TRBV2 to TRBJ2-2; D is perhaps TRBD1 (5 bases). Deletions cut 4 bases from V and 1 base from J, with 10 bases between. Germline V gene lookup returns CDR1 SNHLY and CDR2 FYNNEI. This CDR3 comprises 15 residues. The DNA of the CDR3 is TGTGCCAGCAGTGGACAGCTTCTGAACACCGGGGAGCTGTTTTTT. Translated: CASSGQLLNTGELFF.

The chain carries TRBV7-9 and TRBJ1-2; 7 nucleotides line up with TRBD1. J gave up 8 bases and V 4 bases, and 7 bases lay outside the gene matches. Germline V gene lookup returns CDR1 SEHNR and CDR2 FQNEAQ (reference sequence). There are 13 residues in the CDR3. The CDR3 loop is CASSSDRVGGYTF. For the CDR3, the DNA is TGTGCCAGCAGCTCTGACAGGGTTGGCGGCTACACCTTC. The full variable domain, in which reference TRBV7-9 and TRBJ1-2 provide the parts outside the CDR3, is DTGVSQNPRHKITKRGQNVTFRCDPISEHNRLYWYRQTLGQGPEFLTYFQNEAQLEKSRLLSDRFSAERPKGSFSTLEIQRTEQGDSAMYLCASSSDRVGGYTFGSGTRLTVV.

This sequence joins TRBV2 and TRBJ2-5; TRBD2 is a possible D gene (6 bases). Deletions cut 3 bases from V and 2 bases from J, with 25 bases between. The CDR3 contains 19 residues. Germline CDR1 and CDR2: SNHLY and FYNNEI. The CDR3 DNA is TGTGCCAGCAGTGAGGGGGGTGTGGTCGCAAATATATTTCAAGAGACCCAGTACTTC. It specifies CASSEGGVVANIFQETQYF.

This chain joins TRBV9 and TRBJ1-2, with D possibly being TRBD1 (5 bases). This CDR3 has 14 residues. Trimming took 0 bases from V and 4 from J, leaving 10 bases between them. Germline V CDR1 and CDR2: SGDLS, YYNGEE. CDR3 coding DNA: TGTGCCAGCAGCGTAGTCGACAGAAGCTATGGCTACACCTTC. The encoded protein is CASSVVDRSYGYTF.

This clone was counted once. This chain uses TRBV5-4 with TRBJ2-7; 10 bases are shared with TRBD2. CDR3 length equals 14 residues. In germline, CDR1 is SGHNT, CDR2 YYREEE (reference sequence). Trimming at V came to 8 bases and at J to 2 bases, leaving 7 bases not matched to a gene. The CDR3 region has the DNA TGTGCCAGTCACAATAGCGGGGGGACCTACGAGCAGTACTTC. It specifies CASHNSGGTYEQYF. Supplemented by reference TRBV5-4 and TRBJ2-7, the full variable domain reads ETGVTQSPTHLIKTRGQQVTLRCSSQSGHNTVSWYQQALGQGPQFIFQYYREEENGRGNFPPRFSGLQFPNYSSELNVNALELDDSALYLCASHNSGGTYEQYFGPGTRLTVT.

This sequence joins TRBV30 and TRBJ1-2; D ambiguous. CDR3 length: 13 residues. V was clipped by 0 bases and J by 2 bases, with 7 bases between them. Germline V gives CDR1 GTSNPN, CDR2 SVGIG (reference sequence). CDR3: CAWSVSGNYGYTF. The CDR3 nucleotides are TGTGCCTGGAGTGTATCCGGGAACTATGGCTACACCTTC.

The chain has TRBV5-1 and TRBJ2-3; 9 bases align to TRBD2. This CDR3 region has 18 residues. The germline V gene encodes CDR1 SGHRS and CDR2 YFSETQ. Trimming took 1 base from V and 0 from J; bases not matched to a gene: 9. This CDR3 is CASSLFRAGGPSTDTQYF. CDR3 in DNA: TGCGCCAGCAGCTTGTTCCGAGCGGGGGGCCCCAGCACAGATACGCAGTATTTT.

Worth noting for this clone: Distinct nucleotide sequences in the sample also encode this CDR3. This chain uses TRBV19 with TRBJ1-2; 8 bases match TRBD1. After removal of 6 bases from V and 4 bases from J, the junction contained 7 bases not matched to a gene. Germline V CDR1 and CDR2: LNHDA, SQIVND (reference sequence). This CDR3 is 14 amino acids long. CDR3 residues: CASRPGQGSYGYTF. DNA of the CDR3: TGTGCCAGTAGGCCCGGACAGGGCTCCTATGGCTACACCTTC. Full variable domain (missing parts from reference TRBV19 and TRBJ1-2): DGGITQSPKYLFRKEGQNVTLSCEQNLNHDAMYWYRQDPGQGLRLIYYSQIVNDFQKGDIAEGYSVSREKKESFPLTVTSAQKNPTAFYLCASRPGQGSYGYTFGSGTRLTVV.

The chain uses TRBV5-1 and TRBJ1-6; 7 nucleotides align to TRBD1. Germline CDR1 is SGHRS and CDR2 is YFSETQ. With 0 bases clipped from V and 7 bases from J, the junction kept 4 bases outside the gene matches. The CDR3 runs to 15 residues. The CDR3 DNA reads TGCGCCAGCAGCTTGGTACAGGGGAGGAATTCACCCCTCCACTTT. Translating it yields CASSLVQGRNSPLHF.

DNA of the CDR3: TGTGCCTGGAGAATGGGAGGTTCCGGCAATCAGCCCCAGCATTTT. Translating gives CAWRMGGSGNQPQHF. The V gene is TRBV30, the J gene TRBJ1-5, with D uncertain. Germline V gene lookup returns CDR1 GTSNPN and CDR2 SVGIG (reference sequence). Trimming pared 3 bases from V and 2 bases from J, leaving 14 bases between. CDR3 length: 15 residues.